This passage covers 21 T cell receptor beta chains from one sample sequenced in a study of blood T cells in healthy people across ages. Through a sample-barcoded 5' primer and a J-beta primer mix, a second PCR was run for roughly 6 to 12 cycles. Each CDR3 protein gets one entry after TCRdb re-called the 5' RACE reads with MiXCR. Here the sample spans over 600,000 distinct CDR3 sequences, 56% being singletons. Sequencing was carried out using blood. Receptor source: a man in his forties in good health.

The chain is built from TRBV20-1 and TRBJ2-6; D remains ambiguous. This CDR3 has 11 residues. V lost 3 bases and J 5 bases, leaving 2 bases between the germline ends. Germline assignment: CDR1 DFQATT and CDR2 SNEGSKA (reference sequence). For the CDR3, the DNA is TGCAGTGCTAGGAGGGCCAACGTCCTGACTTTC. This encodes CSARRANVLTF.

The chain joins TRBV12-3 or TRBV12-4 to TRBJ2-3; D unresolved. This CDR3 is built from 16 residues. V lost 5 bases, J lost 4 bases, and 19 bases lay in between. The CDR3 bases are TGTGCCAGCAGTGCGCCATGGCGAGATGCCGCAGATACGCAGTATTTT. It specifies CASSAPWRDAADTQYF.

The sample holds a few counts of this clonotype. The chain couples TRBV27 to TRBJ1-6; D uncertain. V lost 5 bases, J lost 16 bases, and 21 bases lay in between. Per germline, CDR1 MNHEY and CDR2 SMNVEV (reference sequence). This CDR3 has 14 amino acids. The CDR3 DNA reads TGTGCCAGCAGTATACAAGGCCCCTCGTTCCCTCTCCACTTT. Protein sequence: CASSIQGPSFPLHF.

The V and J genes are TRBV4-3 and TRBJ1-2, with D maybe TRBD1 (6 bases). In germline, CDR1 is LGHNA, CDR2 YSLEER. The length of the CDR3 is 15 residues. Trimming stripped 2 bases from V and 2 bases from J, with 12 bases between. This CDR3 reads CASSQTGNSNYGYTF. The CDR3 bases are TGCGCCAGCAGCCAAACAGGGAATTCAAACTATGGCTACACCTTC.

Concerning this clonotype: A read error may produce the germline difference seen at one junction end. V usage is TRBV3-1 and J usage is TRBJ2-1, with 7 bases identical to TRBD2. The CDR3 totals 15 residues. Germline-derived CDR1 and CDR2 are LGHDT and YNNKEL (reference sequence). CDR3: CASSQDAGAYNEQFF. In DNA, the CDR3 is TGTGCCAGTAGCCAAGATGCGGGGGCCTACAATGAGCAGTTCTTC.

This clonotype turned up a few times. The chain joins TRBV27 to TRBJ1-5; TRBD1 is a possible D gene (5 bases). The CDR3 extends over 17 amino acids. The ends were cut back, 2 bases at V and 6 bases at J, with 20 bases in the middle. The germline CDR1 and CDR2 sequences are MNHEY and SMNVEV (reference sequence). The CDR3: CASSLGRGEGKFQPQHF. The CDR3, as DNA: TGTGCCAGCAGTTTAGGTAGGGGTGAAGGGAAATTTCAGCCCCAGCATTTT.

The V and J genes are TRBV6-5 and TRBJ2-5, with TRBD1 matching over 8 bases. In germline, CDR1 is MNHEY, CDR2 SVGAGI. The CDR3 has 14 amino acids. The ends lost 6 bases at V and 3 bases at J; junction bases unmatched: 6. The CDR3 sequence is CASRQTGVEETQYF. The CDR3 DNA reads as TGTGCCAGCAGACAGACAGGGGTGGAAGAGACCCAGTACTTC.

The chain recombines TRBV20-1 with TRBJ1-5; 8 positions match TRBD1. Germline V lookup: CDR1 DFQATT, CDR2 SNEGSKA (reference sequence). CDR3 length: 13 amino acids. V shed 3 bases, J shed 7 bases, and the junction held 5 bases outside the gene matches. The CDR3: CSARDRVWQPQHF. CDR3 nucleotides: TGCAGTGCTAGGGACAGGGTATGGCAGCCCCAGCATTTT.

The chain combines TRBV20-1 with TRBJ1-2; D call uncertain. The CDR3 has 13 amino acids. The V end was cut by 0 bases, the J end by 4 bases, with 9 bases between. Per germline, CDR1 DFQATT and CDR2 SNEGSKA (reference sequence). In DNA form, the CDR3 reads TGCAGTGCTAGAGATCCCTACTCCTATGGCTACACCTTC. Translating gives CSARDPYSYGYTF.

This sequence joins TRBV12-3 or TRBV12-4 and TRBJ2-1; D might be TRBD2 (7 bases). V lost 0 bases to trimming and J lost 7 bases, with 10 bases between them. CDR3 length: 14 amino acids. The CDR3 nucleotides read TGTGCCAGCAGTTTAGCGGGAGGGGGGAATGAGCAGTTCTTC. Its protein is CASSLAGGGNEQFF.

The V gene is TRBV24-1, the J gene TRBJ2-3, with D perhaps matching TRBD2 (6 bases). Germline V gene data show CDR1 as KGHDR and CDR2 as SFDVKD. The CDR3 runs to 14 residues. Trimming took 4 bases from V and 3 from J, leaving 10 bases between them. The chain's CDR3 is CATSDHRGTDTQYF. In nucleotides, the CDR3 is TGTGCCACCAGTGACCACCGGGGGACAGATACGCAGTATTTT.

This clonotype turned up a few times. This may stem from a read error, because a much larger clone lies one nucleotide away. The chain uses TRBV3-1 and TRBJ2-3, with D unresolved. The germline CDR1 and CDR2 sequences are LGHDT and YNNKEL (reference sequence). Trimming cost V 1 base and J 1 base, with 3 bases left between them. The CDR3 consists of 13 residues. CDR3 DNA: TGTGCCAGCAGCCAAGCGGGCACAGATACGCAGTATTTT. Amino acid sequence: CASSQAGTDTQYF.

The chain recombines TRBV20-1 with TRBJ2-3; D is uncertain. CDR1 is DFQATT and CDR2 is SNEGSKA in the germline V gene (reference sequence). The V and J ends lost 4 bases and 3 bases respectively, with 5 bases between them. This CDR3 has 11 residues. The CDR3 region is CSAKKTDTQYF. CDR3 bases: TGCAGTGCTAAGAAGACAGATACGCAGTATTTT.

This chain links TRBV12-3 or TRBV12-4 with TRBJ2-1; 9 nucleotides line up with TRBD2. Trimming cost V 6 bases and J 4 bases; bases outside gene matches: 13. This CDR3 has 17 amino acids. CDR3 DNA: TGTGCCAGCAGAACGGGACTAGCACCAACACTATACAATGAGCAGTTCTTC. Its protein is CASRTGLAPTLYNEQFF.

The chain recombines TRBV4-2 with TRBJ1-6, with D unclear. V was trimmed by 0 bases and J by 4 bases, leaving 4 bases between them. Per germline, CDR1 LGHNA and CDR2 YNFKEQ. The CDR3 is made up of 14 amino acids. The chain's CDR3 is CASSQDYYNSPLHF. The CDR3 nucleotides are TGTGCCAGCAGCCAAGACTATTATAATTCACCCCTCCACTTT.

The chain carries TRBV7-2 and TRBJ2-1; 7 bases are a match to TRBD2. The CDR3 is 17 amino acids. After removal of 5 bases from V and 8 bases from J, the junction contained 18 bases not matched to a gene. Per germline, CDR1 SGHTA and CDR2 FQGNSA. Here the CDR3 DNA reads TGTGCCAGCAGCCGCGGGGGAGTAGGAGTGTTGATCGATGAGCAGTTCTTC. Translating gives CASSRGGVGVLIDEQFF.

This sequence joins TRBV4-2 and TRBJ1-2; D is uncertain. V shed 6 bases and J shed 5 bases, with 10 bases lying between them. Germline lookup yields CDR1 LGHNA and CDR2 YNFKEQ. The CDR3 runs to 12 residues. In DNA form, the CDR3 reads TGTGCCAGCAGATACAAGGATTATGGCTACACCTTC. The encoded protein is CASRYKDYGYTF.

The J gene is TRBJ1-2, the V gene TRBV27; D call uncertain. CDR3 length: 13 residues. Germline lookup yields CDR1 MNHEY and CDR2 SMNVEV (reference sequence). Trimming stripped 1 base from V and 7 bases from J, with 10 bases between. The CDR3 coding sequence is TGTGCCAGCAGTTTATGGACGGACTCTGGCTACACCTTC. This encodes CASSLWTDSGYTF.

In DNA, the CDR3 is TGTGCCAGCAACTTCGCCCAAGAGACCCAGTACTTC. The encoded protein is CASNFAQETQYF. This chain connects TRBV7-2 to TRBJ2-5; D uncertain. V was pared by 7 bases and J by 1 base, with 7 bases between. This CDR3 has 12 residues. Looked up from germline, CDR1 is SGHTA and CDR2 is FQGNSA.

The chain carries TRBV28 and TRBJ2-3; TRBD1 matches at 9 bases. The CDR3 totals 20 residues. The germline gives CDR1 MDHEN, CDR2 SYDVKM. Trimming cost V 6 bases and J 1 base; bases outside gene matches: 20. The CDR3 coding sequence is TGTGCCAGCAGCACCTTGGCACCTAGCCGGGACAGGGAGGGCACAGATACGCAGTATTTT. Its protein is CASSTLAPSRDREGTDTQYF.

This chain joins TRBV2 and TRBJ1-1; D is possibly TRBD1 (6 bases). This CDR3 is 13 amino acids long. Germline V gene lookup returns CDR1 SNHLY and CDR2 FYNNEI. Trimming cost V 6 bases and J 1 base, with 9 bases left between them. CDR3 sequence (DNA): TGTGCCAGCAGGTACAGGGAGAACACTGAAGCTTTCTTT. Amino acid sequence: CASRYRENTEAFF.